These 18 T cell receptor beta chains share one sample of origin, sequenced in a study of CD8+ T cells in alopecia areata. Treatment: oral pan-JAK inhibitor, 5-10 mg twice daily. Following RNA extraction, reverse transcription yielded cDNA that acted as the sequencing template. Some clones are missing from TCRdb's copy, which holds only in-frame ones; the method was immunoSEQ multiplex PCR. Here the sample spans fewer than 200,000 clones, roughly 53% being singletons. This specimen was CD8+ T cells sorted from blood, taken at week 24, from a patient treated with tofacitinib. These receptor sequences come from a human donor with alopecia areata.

The CDR3 reads CASSYPMTPSYEQYF. Written as DNA, the CDR3 is TGTGCCAGCAGCTACCCCATGACACCCAGCTACGAGCAGTACTTC. This chain joins TRBV7-9 and TRBJ2-7; D uncertain. Trimming took 4 bases from V and 3 from J, leaving 16 bases between them. Per germline, CDR1 SEHNR and CDR2 FQNEAQ (reference sequence). The CDR3 extends over 15 amino acids.

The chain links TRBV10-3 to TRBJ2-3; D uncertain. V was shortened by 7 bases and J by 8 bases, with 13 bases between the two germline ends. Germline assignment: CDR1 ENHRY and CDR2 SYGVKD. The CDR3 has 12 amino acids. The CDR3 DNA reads TGTGCCATCAAAAGGGCGGATGGTACGCAGTATTTT. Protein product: CAIKRADGTQYF.

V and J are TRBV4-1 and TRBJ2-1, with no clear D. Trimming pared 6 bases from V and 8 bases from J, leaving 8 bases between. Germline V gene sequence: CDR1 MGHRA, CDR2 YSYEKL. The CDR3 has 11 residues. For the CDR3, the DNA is TGCGCCAGCAGTCAGGTGCATGAGCAGTTCTTC. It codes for CASSQVHEQFF.

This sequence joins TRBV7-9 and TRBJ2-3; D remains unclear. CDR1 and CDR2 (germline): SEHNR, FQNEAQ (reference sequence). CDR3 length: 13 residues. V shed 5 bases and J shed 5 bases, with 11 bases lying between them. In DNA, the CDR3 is TGTGCCAGCAGCCCCCAGGATCGAGATACGCAGTATTTT. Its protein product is CASSPQDRDTQYF.

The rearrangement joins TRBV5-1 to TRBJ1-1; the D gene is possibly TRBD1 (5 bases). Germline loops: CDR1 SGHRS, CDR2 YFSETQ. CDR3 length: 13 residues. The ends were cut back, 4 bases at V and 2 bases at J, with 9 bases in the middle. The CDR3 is CASSGQGNTEAFF. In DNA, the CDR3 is TGCGCCAGCAGCGGTCAGGGCAACACTGAAGCTTTCTTT.

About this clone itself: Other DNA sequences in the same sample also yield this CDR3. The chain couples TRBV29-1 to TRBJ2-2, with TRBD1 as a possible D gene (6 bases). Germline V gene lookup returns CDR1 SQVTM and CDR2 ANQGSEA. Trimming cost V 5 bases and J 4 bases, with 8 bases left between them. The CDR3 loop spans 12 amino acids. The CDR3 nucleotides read TGCAGCGTTCTACAGGGCACCGGGGAGCTGTTTTTT. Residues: CSVLQGTGELFF.

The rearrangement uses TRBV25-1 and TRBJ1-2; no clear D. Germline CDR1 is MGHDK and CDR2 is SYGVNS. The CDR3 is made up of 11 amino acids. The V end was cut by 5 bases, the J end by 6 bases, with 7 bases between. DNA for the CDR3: TGTGCCAGCAGTCGTGGAAATGGCTACACCTTC. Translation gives CASSRGNGYTF.

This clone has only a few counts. CDR3: CASSYTPRAGGETQYF. CDR3 DNA: TGCGCCAGCAGCTACACTCCACGGGCAGGTGGTGAGACCCAGTACTTC. The gene calls are TRBV4-1 and TRBJ2-5; D not resolved. This CDR3 has 16 amino acids. V shed 5 bases and J shed 5 bases, with 21 bases lying between them. Germline loops: CDR1 MGHRA, CDR2 YSYEKL.

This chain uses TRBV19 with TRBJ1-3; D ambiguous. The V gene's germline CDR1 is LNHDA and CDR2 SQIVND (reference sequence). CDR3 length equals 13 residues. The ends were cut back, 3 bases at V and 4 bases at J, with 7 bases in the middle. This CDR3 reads CASSIGLGNTIYF. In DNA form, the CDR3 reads TGTGCCAGTAGTATCGGGTTGGGAAACACCATATATTTT.

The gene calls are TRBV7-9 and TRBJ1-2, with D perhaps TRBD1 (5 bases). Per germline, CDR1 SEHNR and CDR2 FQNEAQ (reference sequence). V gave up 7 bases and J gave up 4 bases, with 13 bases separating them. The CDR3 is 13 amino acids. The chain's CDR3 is CASTPGLIYGYTF. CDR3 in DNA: TGTGCCAGCACCCCGGGACTAATCTATGGCTACACCTTC.

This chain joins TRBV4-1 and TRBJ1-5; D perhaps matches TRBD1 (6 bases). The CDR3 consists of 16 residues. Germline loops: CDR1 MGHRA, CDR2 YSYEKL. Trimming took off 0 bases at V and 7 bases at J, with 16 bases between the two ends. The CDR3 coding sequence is TGCGCCAGCAGCCAAGAGCCCAGGGGTACAGGCCAGCCCCAGCATTTT. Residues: CASSQEPRGTGQPQHF.

Written as DNA, the CDR3 is TGTGCCTGGACGAGGGTGGCCAGCCGCACAGATACGCAGTATTTT. Protein product: CAWTRVASRTDTQYF. The chain recombines TRBV30 with TRBJ2-3; maybe TRBD2 (5 bases). CDR3 length: 15 residues. Germline assignment: CDR1 GTSNPN and CDR2 SVGIG (reference sequence). V shed 4 bases and J shed 1 base, with 15 bases lying between them.

This CDR3 reads CASSPWGPVVAQYF. CDR3 bases: TGTGCCAGCAGCCCGTGGGGACCGGTCGTGGCCCAGTACTTC. The chain has TRBV5-6 and TRBJ2-5; D may correspond to TRBD1 or TRBD2 (5 bases each). V was cut by 4 bases and J by 9 bases, with 19 bases left in between. CDR1 is SGHDT and CDR2 is YYEEEE in the germline V gene. CDR3 length: 14 residues.

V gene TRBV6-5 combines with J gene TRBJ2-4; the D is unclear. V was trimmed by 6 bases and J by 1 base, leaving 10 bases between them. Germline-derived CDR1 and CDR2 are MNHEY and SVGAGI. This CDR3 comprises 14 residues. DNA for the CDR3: TGTGCCAGCAGCCCCTCTGGTGCCAAAAACATTCAGTACTTC. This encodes CASSPSGAKNIQYF.

The CDR3 region has the DNA TGTGCCAGCAGAACCATCCAAGAGACCCAGTACTTC. It translates to CASRTIQETQYF. The V and J genes are TRBV6-5 and TRBJ2-5; D not certain. V lost 6 bases and J 1 base, leaving 6 bases between the germline ends. CDR3 length: 12 amino acids. The germline V gene has CDR1 MNHEY and CDR2 SVGAGI.

CDR3 sequence reads: CASSFGTGGLQPQHF. The CDR3 DNA follows: TGTGCCAGCAGCTTTGGGACAGGGGGTTTGCAGCCCCAGCATTTT. This chain joins TRBV13 and TRBJ1-5; 11 bases fit TRBD1. The CDR3 is 15 amino acids. Germline V gene lookup returns CDR1 PRHDT and CDR2 FYEKMQ (reference sequence). After removal of 3 bases from V and 7 bases from J, the junction contained 5 bases not matched to a gene.

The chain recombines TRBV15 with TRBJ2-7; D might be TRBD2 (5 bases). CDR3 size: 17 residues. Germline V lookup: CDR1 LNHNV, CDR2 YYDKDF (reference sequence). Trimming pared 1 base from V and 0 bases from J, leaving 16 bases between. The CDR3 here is CATSRGGVEAGSYEQYF. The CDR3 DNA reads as TGTGCCACCAGCAGAGGTGGGGTCGAGGCGGGCTCCTACGAGCAGTACTTC. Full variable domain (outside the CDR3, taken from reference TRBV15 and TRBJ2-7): DAMVIQNPRYQVTQFGKPVTLSCSQTLNHNVMYWYQQKSSQAPKLLFHYYDKDFNNEADTPDNFQSRRPNTSFCFLDIRSPGLGDTAMYLCATSRGGVEAGSYEQYFGPGTRLTVT.

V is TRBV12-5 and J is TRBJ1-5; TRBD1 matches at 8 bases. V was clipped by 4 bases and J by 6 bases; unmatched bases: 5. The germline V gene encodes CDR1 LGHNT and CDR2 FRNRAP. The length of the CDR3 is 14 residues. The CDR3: CASGSTGGVQPQHF. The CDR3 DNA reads TGTGCTAGTGGTTCAACAGGGGGAGTTCAGCCCCAGCATTTT.